Each of the 28 T cell receptor beta chains below was sequenced from the same sample in a study of T cells after yellow fever vaccination. Using its own MiXCR run on the 5' RACE reads, TCRdb lists one record per CDR3 protein. The sample lists about 330,000 distinct CDR3 sequences; about 4% were seen once. The sample here was PBMCs, taken 5 days after the yellow fever booster vaccination. The receptors were sampled from a man aged 18 to 30 who received the YFV17D yellow fever vaccine.

This clonotype came up many times. J is TRBJ1-1 and V is TRBV2; tentative D call: TRBD1 (5 bases). Trimming removed 5 bases at V and 3 bases at J, with 16 bases between. This CDR3 spans 15 amino acids. Looked up from germline, CDR1 is SNHLY and CDR2 is FYNNEI. The CDR3 reads CASSSGTAPDTEAFF. CDR3 in DNA: TGTGCCAGCAGTTCCGGGACCGCCCCGGACACTGAAGCTTTCTTT.

This clonotype appeared many times. This chain uses TRBV7-9 with TRBJ2-5; 14 nucleotides agree with TRBD2. Germline assignment: CDR1 SEHNR and CDR2 FQNEAQ (reference sequence). J gave up 3 bases and V 6 bases, and 15 bases lay outside the gene matches. The CDR3 length is 19 residues. For the CDR3, the DNA is TGTGCCAGCAGACCCCCCCCGGGACTAGCGGGGGTGAGAAAAGAGACCCAGTACTTC. This encodes CASRPPPGLAGVRKETQYF.

This clonotype was counted ten times or more. No DNA is shown, since the ends of the CDR3 on it are uncertain; the CDR3 is the one TCRdb lists. This chain links TRBV29-1 with TRBJ2-3. Germline CDR1 is SQVTM and CDR2 is ANQGSEA. The CDR3 has 11 residues if both end residues are counted. CDR3 loop: CSFAPADTQYF.

The rearrangement uses TRBV7-9 and TRBJ1-1; D gene unclear. CDR1 and CDR2 (germline): SEHNR, FQNEAQ (reference sequence). Trimming cost V 6 bases and J 4 bases, with 6 bases left between them. The CDR3 is 11 amino acids. In DNA, the CDR3 is TGTGCCAGCAGGGGCACCACTGAAGCTTTCTTT. This sequence encodes CASRGTTEAFF.

The chain uses TRBV29-1 and TRBJ2-7; D unclear. Germline V gene sequence: CDR1 SQVTM, CDR2 ANQGSEA. The CDR3 sequence is 13 residues long. The V gene lost 5 bases and the J gene lost 0 bases, with 11 bases spanning the gap. The CDR3 coding sequence is TGCAGCGTTTCCCCCCTGAACTCCTACGAGCAGTACTTC. It yields the protein CSVSPLNSYEQYF.

This clonotype was observed a few times. The junction differs from germline at one of its ends, possibly a read error. This chain links TRBV4-1 with TRBJ2-1; TRBD1 matches at 7 bases. The CDR3 consists of 14 residues. CDR1 and CDR2 (germline): MGHRA, YSYEKL. CDR3 in amino acids: CASSQEGITGETLF. The DNA of the CDR3 is TGCGCCAGCAGCCAAGAGGGCATTACAGGGGAAACGCTCTTC.

The rearrangement uses TRBV11-3 and TRBJ2-1; the D gene is possibly TRBD2 (5 bases). This CDR3 region has 12 residues. Germline V CDR1 and CDR2: SGHNT, YENEEA. The V end was cut by 5 bases, the J end by 4 bases, with 6 bases between. The CDR3 here is CASSGEYNEQFF. The CDR3 DNA is TGTGCCAGCAGCGGGGAGTACAATGAGCAGTTCTTC.

This chain uses TRBV7-2 with TRBJ1-4; the match to TRBD1 covers 8 bases. The CDR3 has 15 amino acids. The germline gives CDR1 SGHTA, CDR2 FQGNSA. V lost 4 bases to trimming and J lost 12 bases; unmatched junction nucleotides: 13. This chain's CDR3 is CASSSGQVPASQLFF. CDR3 nucleotides: TGTGCCAGCAGCTCGGGACAGGTCCCTGCGTCTCAACTGTTTTTT.

This clonotype has more than one count but fewer than ten. The chain couples TRBV5-1 to TRBJ1-6; 8 bases agree with TRBD1. The CDR3 covers 15 residues. The junction had 3 bases not matched to a gene; V was cut back by 0 bases and J by 7 bases. Germline loops: CDR1 SGHRS, CDR2 YFSETQ. CDR3 coding DNA: TGCGCCAGCAGCTTGGAGGGACAGGTCAATTCACCCCTCCACTTT. Its translation is CASSLEGQVNSPLHF. The whole variable domain, remainder taken from reference TRBV5-1 and TRBJ1-6, is KAGVTQTPRYLIKTRGQQVTLSCSPISGHRSVSWYQQTPGQGLQFLFEYFSETQRNKGNFPGRFSGRQFSNSRSEMNVSTLELGDSALYLCASSLEGQVNSPLHFGNGTRLTVT.

This clonotype was recorded a few times. The chain couples TRBV9 to TRBJ1-6; no definite D call. Germline loops: CDR1 SGDLS, CDR2 YYNGEE. The germline V and J ends were trimmed by 0 bases and 10 bases, with 8 bases remaining between them. The CDR3 extends over 13 amino acids. CDR3 residues: CASSVGGESPLHF. The CDR3 bases are TGTGCCAGCAGCGTAGGTGGGGAATCACCCCTCCACTTT.

The rearrangement links TRBV3-1 to TRBJ1-2; 7 bases are a match to TRBD1. The CDR3 is made up of 15 amino acids. In germline, CDR1 is LGHDT, CDR2 YNNKEL (reference sequence). V dropped 4 bases and J dropped 8; count of bases not matched to a gene: 13. The CDR3 sequence: CASSLQGVHGKGYTF. DNA for the CDR3: TGTGCCAGCAGCCTCCAGGGGGTCCATGGGAAGGGCTACACCTTC.

A single count supports this clonotype. The gene calls are TRBV5-4 and TRBJ2-4, with D uncertain. Trimming shortened V by 4 bases and J by 6 bases, and 11 bases separated the two germline ends. The V gene's germline CDR1 is SGHNT and CDR2 YYREEE (reference sequence). The CDR3 is 13 residues long. The CDR3 DNA reads TGTGCCAGCAGCAGAGGCAGAACAAACATTCAGTACTTC. Translating gives CASSRGRTNIQYF. Drawing the rest from reference TRBV5-4 and TRBJ2-4, the complete variable domain is ETGVTQSPTHLIKTRGQQVTLRCSSQSGHNTVSWYQQALGQGPQFIFQYYREEENGRGNFPPRFSGLQFPNYSSELNVNALELDDSALYLCASSRGRTNIQYFGAGTRLSVL.

The chain joins TRBV9 to TRBJ2-4; 8 bases line up with TRBD2. V shed 3 bases, J shed 6 bases, and the junction held 5 bases outside the gene matches. Germline CDR1 SGDLS, CDR2 YYNGEE. This CDR3 has 14 amino acids. CDR3 sequence: CASSAGGARNIQYF. CDR3 in DNA: TGTGCCAGCAGCGCGGGGGGGGCGCGAAACATTCAGTACTTC.

In this sample, this clonotype turned up a few times. The chain employs TRBV7-9 and TRBJ2-1; D possibly corresponds to TRBD1 (7 bases). This CDR3 is built from 15 residues. V was shortened by 0 bases and J by 16 bases, with 22 bases between the two germline ends. The germline CDR1 and CDR2 sequences are SEHNR and FQNEAQ (reference sequence). Here the CDR3 DNA reads TGTGCCAGCAGCTTAGCGGAGGGGAGACAGGGATTACGCTTCTTC. The encoded protein is CASSLAEGRQGLRFF.

The chain employs TRBV4-1 and TRBJ2-1; D possibly corresponds to TRBD2 (7 bases). V dropped 4 bases and J dropped 4 bases, with 23 bases sitting between them. The CDR3 length is 18 residues. The germline CDR1 and CDR2 sequences are MGHRA and YSYEKL. The DNA of the CDR3 is TGCGCCAGCAGCCGACCTCGAGCTAGAGGGGGGGTGTACAATGAGCAGTTCTTC. This translates into CASSRPRARGGVYNEQFF.

This rearrangement joins TRBV11-2 to TRBJ1-5, with 7 bases that match TRBD1. This CDR3 is built from 15 residues. Germline values: CDR1 SGHAT, CDR2 FQNNGV. Trimming removed 3 bases from V and 6 bases from J; junction bases left unmatched: 8. The CDR3 DNA is TGTGCCAGCAGCTTCGGAACAGGGGCCCTTCAGCCCCAGCATTTT. Translated, it gives CASSFGTGALQPQHF.

This clonotype has at least ten counts. This sequence joins TRBV10-3 and TRBJ2-4, with unresolved D. V lost 10 bases, J lost 3 bases, and 10 bases lay in between. The CDR3 loop spans 12 amino acids. Germline values: CDR1 ENHRY, CDR2 SYGVKD. The CDR3 coding sequence is TGTGCCACCCGCCCTGACAAAAACATTCAGTACTTC. Its protein product is CATRPDKNIQYF.

This clonotype was counted at least ten times. The CDR3 nucleotides are TGTGCCACCGCTGCCGCGGAGGGAGAGACCCAGTACTTC. This codes for CATAAAEGETQYF. J is TRBJ2-5 and V is TRBV24-1; maybe TRBD2 (6 bases). Germline values: CDR1 KGHDR, CDR2 SFDVKD. V was shortened by 9 bases and J by 4 bases, with 14 bases between the two germline ends. The CDR3 is 13 residues long.

This clonotype appeared many times. The chain employs TRBV5-6 and TRBJ1-6, with D unclear. In germline, CDR1 is SGHDT, CDR2 YYEEEE. V lost 6 bases to trimming and J lost 7 bases, with 8 bases between them. CDR3 length equals 12 residues. The DNA of the CDR3 is TGTGCCAGCACCGTCTGGAATTCACCCCTCCACTTT. Its protein product is CASTVWNSPLHF.

This clonotype has a handful of counts. The chain employs TRBV7-9 and TRBJ2-3; D is unresolved. The CDR3 sequence is 14 residues long. Trimming removed 0 bases from V and 1 base from J, with 5 bases in between. Germline V CDR1 and CDR2: SEHNR, FQNEAQ (reference sequence). The CDR3 here is CASSLAIGTDTQYF. CDR3 sequence (DNA): TGTGCCAGCAGCTTAGCGATTGGCACAGATACGCAGTATTTT.

This clonotype was counted at least ten times. The chain recombines TRBV5-6 with TRBJ1-5; possible D gene TRBD1, 5 bases. This CDR3 contains 14 residues. The V gene's germline CDR1 is SGHDT and CDR2 YYEEEE. The ends were cut back, 4 bases at V and 4 bases at J, with 12 bases in the middle. The CDR3 DNA reads TGTGCCAGCAGCCTCCGGGACGGTAATCAGCCCCAGCATTTT. Protein product: CASSLRDGNQPQHF.

This sequence joins TRBV9 and TRBJ1-1; 7 nucleotides agree with TRBD1. Germline-derived CDR1 and CDR2 are SGDLS and YYNGEE. This CDR3 has 15 residues. Trimming cost V 4 bases and J 8 bases; bases outside gene matches: 14. The CDR3 loop is CASSPQSLGGREAFF. The CDR3 DNA is TGTGCCAGCAGCCCCCAGAGTTTAGGGGGCAGGGAAGCTTTCTTT.

The gene calls are TRBV5-4 and TRBJ1-2; TRBD1 agrees at 11 bases. V shed 4 bases, J shed 8 bases, and the junction held 4 bases outside the gene matches. CDR1 is SGHNT, CDR2 YYREEE, per germline (reference sequence). This CDR3 comprises 13 residues. The DNA of the CDR3 is TGTGCCAGCAGCCTGGACAGGGGGCGAGGCTACACCTTC. This sequence encodes CASSLDRGRGYTF. The variable domain in full, with the rest retrieved from reference TRBV5-4 and TRBJ1-2, is ETGVTQSPTHLIKTRGQQVTLRCSSQSGHNTVSWYQQALGQGPQFIFQYYREEENGRGNFPPRFSGLQFPNYSSELNVNALELDDSALYLCASSLDRGRGYTFGSGTRLTVV.

The rearrangement links TRBV2 to TRBJ2-7; D unresolved. V was pared by 8 bases and J by 2 bases, with 7 bases between. Per the germline V gene, CDR1 is SNHLY and CDR2 is FYNNEI. This CDR3 region has 11 residues. The CDR3 DNA is TGTGCCAGCGCAACAACCTACGAGCAGTACTTC. Translation: CASATTYEQYF.

This clonotype appeared a few times. The chain carries TRBV4-3 and TRBJ2-2; D gene unclear. The CDR3 length is 16 residues. CDR1 is LGHNA, CDR2 YSLEER, per germline. Trimming took off 0 bases at V and 0 bases at J, with 8 bases between the two ends. The CDR3: CASSQDRVTNTGELFF. CDR3 in DNA: TGCGCCAGCAGCCAAGATAGGGTAACGAACACCGGGGAGCTGTTTTTT.

CDR3 loop: CASSSMVTGELFF. CDR3 sequence (DNA): TGTGCCAGCAGTTCCATGGTCACCGGGGAGCTGTTTTTT. The chain is built from TRBV7-3 and TRBJ2-2; D is uncertain. In germline, CDR1 is SGHTA, CDR2 FQGTGA. V was cut by 6 bases and J by 4 bases, with 9 bases left in between. This CDR3 spans 13 amino acids.

This clonotype appeared many times. This chain links TRBV20-1 with TRBJ1-1; no clear D. This CDR3 spans 11 amino acids. The V end was cut by 2 bases, the J end by 1 base, with 2 bases between. Germline V gene sequence: CDR1 DFQATT, CDR2 SNEGSKA (reference sequence). The CDR3 DNA follows: TGCAGTGCTAGACAGAACACTGAAGCTTTCTTT. Amino acid sequence: CSARQNTEAFF.

The chain joins TRBV7-8 to TRBJ2-5; the D is unclear. Trimming took off 6 bases at V and 5 bases at J, with 16 bases between the two ends. In germline, CDR1 is SGHVS, CDR2 FQNEAQ. CDR3 length: 14 residues. CDR3 nucleotides: TGTGCCAGCAGTCAACGCGAGAGAGTTGAGACCCAGTACTTC. Translation gives CASSQRERVETQYF.